Reported below is one T cell receptor (beta chain). Germline V gene lookup returns CDR1 SGDLS and CDR2 YYNGEE. The length of the CDR3 is 14 residues. V shed 4 bases and J 8 bases; nucleotides not matched to a gene: 8. The data were obtained in a study of control samples from healthy donors and cancer patients. The table came from immunoSEQ multiplex PCR; TCRdb's copy has only in-frame clones and leaves some out. The sample has around 100,000 clones; approximately 90% are singletons. The J gene is TRBJ2-1, the V gene TRBV9; 8 bases are shared with TRBD1. Sample: PBMCs. The receptor's source is a man in his sixties with lung cancer. The DNA of the CDR3 is TGTGCCAGCAGCACCCGACAGGGGACCGATGAGCAGTTCTTC. It specifies CASSTRQGTDEQFF.